This TCR beta chain emerged from a study of CD8 T cells in Susac syndrome. Study results and caveats: The authors found no clonal expansion in Susac syndrome CD4+ T cell repertoires.

Random hexamers were used to reverse transcribe an amount of about 0.45 to 1 ug RNA. One entry per CDR3 protein, called by TCRdb with MiXCR from the immunoSEQ multiplex PCR reads. Of some 240,000 distinct CDR3 sequences listed, about 95% are singletons. With respect to this clonotype: Its cognate antigen is unknown.

Germline CDR1 SGHNT, CDR2 YENEEA. With 3 bases removed from V and 6 bases from J, the gap between germline ends came to 12 bases. The length of the CDR3 is 14 residues. This chain links TRBV11-3 with TRBJ2-4; no reliable D call. The clonotype was recovered from a human donor with Susac syndrome. Material for sequencing was CD4+ T cells from PBMCs. CDR3 sequence (DNA): TGTGCCAGCAGCTTGCAATTCCCAACAAACATTCAGTACTTC. This encodes CASSLQFPTNIQYF.